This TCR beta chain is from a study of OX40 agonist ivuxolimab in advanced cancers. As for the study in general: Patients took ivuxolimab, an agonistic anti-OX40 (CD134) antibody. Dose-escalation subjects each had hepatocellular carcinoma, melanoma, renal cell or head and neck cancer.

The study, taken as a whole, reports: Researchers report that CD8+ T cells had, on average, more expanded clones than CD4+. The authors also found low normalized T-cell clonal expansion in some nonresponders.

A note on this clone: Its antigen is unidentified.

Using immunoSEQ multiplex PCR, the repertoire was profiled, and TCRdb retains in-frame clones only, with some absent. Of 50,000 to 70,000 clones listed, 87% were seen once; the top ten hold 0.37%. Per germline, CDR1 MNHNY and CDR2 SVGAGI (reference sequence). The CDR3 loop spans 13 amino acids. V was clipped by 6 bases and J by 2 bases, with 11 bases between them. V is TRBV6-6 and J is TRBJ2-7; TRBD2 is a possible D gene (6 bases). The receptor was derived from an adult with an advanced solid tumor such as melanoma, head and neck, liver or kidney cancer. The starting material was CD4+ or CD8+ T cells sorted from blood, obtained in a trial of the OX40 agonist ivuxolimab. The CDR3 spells CASRPRTTYEQYF. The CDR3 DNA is TGTGCCAGCAGACCCCGGACTACCTACGAGCAGTACTTC.